Each of the 7 T cell receptor beta chains below was sequenced from the same sample in a study of T cell responses to AZD1222 COVID-19 vaccine. Some clones are missing from TCRdb's copy, which holds only in-frame ones; the method was immunoSEQ multiplex PCR. The sample includes around 100,000 clones, more than 90% seen only once; the top ten take less than 2.5%. Specimen: peripheral blood, collected on day 0 of AZD1222 vaccination. The receptor source for this set is an adult in good health.

V gene TRBV6-2 or TRBV6-3 combines with J gene TRBJ2-1; 11 nucleotides match TRBD2. The V and J ends lost 5 bases and 7 bases, in that order; junction bases with no gene match: 10. This CDR3 has 16 residues. Germline V lookup: CDR1 MNHEY, CDR2 SVGEGT. This CDR3 reads CASSPLLAGEINEQFF. The CDR3 DNA is TGTGCCAGCAGTCCCCTACTAGCGGGGGAGATTAATGAGCAGTTCTTC.

The chain joins TRBV15 to TRBJ2-1; TRBD2 aligns across 11 bases. The CDR3 is 16 amino acids. V trimming: 5 bases; J trimming: 7 bases; junction bases outside the gene matches: 10. The germline V gene encodes CDR1 LNHNV and CDR2 YYDKDF (reference sequence). The CDR3 region is CATSETELAGGNEQFF. The CDR3 DNA reads TGTGCCACCAGCGAAACCGAGCTAGCGGGAGGTAATGAGCAGTTCTTC. The whole variable domain, filled in from reference TRBV15 and TRBJ2-1, reads DAMVIQNPRYQVTQFGKPVTLSCSQTLNHNVMYWYQQKSSQAPKLLFHYYDKDFNNEADTPDNFQSRRPNTSFCFLDIRSPGLGDTAMYLCATSETELAGGNEQFFGPGTRLTVL.

The J gene is TRBJ2-4, the V gene TRBV28; TRBD2 matches 7 bases. V was pared by 0 bases and J by 2 bases, with 7 bases of the junction left unmatched. This CDR3 spans 17 amino acids. Germline values: CDR1 MDHEN, CDR2 SYDVKM. The CDR3 loop reads CASSLWGGGDSKNIQYF. The CDR3 DNA sequence: TGTGCCAGCAGTTTATGGGGGGGAGGGGACTCCAAAAACATTCAGTACTTC.

The V and J genes are TRBV7-2 and TRBJ1-5, with a weak D call TRBD1 (6 bases). Germline CDR1 and CDR2: SGHTA and FQGNSA. The CDR3 is made up of 15 amino acids. Trimming cost V 1 base and J 5 bases, with 12 bases left between them. Here the CDR3 reads CASSLGGGSDQPQHF. DNA of the CDR3: TGTGCCAGCAGCTTAGGCGGGGGCTCGGATCAGCCCCAGCATTTT. The variable domain in full, with the rest retrieved from reference TRBV7-2 and TRBJ1-5, is GAGVSQSPSNKVTEKGKDVELRCDPISGHTALYWYRQSLGQGLEFLIYFQGNSAPDKSGLPSDRFSAERTGGSVSTLTIQRTQQEDSAVYLCASSLGGGSDQPQHFGDGTRLSIL.

The chain uses TRBV28 and TRBJ1-2; a weak D match, TRBD1 (5 bases). Germline lookup yields CDR1 MDHEN and CDR2 SYDVKM. Trimming stripped 5 bases from V and 5 bases from J, with 21 bases between. There are 16 residues in the CDR3. The CDR3 sequence is CASSHPDRLGAYGYTF. The DNA for the CDR3 is TGTGCCAGCAGTCACCCGGACCGCTTAGGGGCTTATGGCTACACCTTC.

The chain links TRBV7-8 to TRBJ2-1; D is perhaps TRBD2 (5 bases). From germline, CDR1 is SGHVS and CDR2 FQNEAQ. The CDR3 loop spans 13 amino acids. With 4 bases removed from V and 7 bases from J, the gap between germline ends came to 11 bases. Here the CDR3 DNA reads TGTGCCAGCAGCTCCGGGCCGGGAAATGAGCAGTTCTTC. This encodes CASSSGPGNEQFF.

The CDR3 coding sequence is TGTGCCAGCAGTTTCCTAGCGGGGGGAGAGACCCAGTACTTC. Protein: CASSFLAGGETQYF. The J gene is TRBJ2-5, the V gene TRBV28; TRBD2 agrees at 11 bases. The CDR3 runs 14 residues. From germline, CDR1 is MDHEN and CDR2 SYDVKM. Unmatched junction bases numbered 1, after V lost 3 bases and J lost 4 bases.